This section outlines one T cell receptor (delta chain) sequence together with its context. This clone was observed a few times. Its antigen remains undetermined. The protein given by TCRdb reflects a much larger clone and differs at residue 4 from this DNA's translation, likely from a read error; the protein shown is the DNA's translation. This entry comes from a study of gamma-delta chains in newborns, infants, children (dated by TCRdb to between 2018 and 2021). Looking at the study overall: In the study title, it is stated that polyclonal expansion of innate gammadelta T cells is driven by microbial exposure immediately after birth. How innate gammadelta T cell populations in human newborns were shaped by microbial exposure immediately after birth was investigated in the study.

Spanning cysteine to phenylalanine, the CDR3 consists of 18 amino acids. Just the 54-base CDR3 DNA is kept, in frame starting at base 1. CDR1 is given as GEAIGNYY and CDR2 as EKD, both from the germline V gene. For sequencing, an Illumina MiSeq was employed. Clonotypes were called again by TCRdb from the public reads via CATT, and duplicate nucleotide sequences were then merged into one entry. Within this sample are thousands of delta-chain clones, with approximately 0.4% of them counted one time only. In total, the top ten clones hold 12% to 15% of the sample. The chain is assembled from TRDV2 and TRDJ3; TRDD3 lines up with 8 middle nucleotides. The sequencing input was blood. The sequence was collected from a child who was a newborn, infant or young child, either healthy, febrile or measles-vaccinated (not recorded which). The sequenced DNA: TGTGCCTGTGGCACCTGGGGATACAGCTCCTGGGACACCCGACAGATGTTTTTC. Its protein product is CACGTWGYSSWDTRQMFF.